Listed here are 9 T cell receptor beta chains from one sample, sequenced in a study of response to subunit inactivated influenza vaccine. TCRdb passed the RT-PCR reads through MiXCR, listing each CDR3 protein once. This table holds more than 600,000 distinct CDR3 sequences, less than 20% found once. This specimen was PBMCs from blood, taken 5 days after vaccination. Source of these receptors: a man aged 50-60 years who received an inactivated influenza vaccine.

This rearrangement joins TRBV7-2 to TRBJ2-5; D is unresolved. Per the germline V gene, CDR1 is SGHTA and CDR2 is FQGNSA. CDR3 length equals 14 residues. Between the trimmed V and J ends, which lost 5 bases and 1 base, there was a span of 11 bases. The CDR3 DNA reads TGTGCCAGCAGCAGGAGCTGGGGCCAAGAGACCCAGTACTTC. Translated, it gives CASSRSWGQETQYF.

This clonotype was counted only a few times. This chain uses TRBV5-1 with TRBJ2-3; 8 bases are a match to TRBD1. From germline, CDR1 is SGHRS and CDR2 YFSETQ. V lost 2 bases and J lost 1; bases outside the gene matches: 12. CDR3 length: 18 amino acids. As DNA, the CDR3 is TGCGCCAGCAGCTTACTAACCTCGACAGGGGTGGGCACAGATACGCAGTATTTT. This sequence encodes CASSLLTSTGVGTDTQYF.

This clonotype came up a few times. The CDR3 spells CASSQGQGLYGYTF. The CDR3 DNA is TGTGCCAGCAGCCAGGGACAGGGTCTCTATGGCTACACCTTC. The V call is TRBV28, the J call TRBJ1-2; 9 bases line up with TRBD1. With 6 bases clipped from V and 4 bases from J, the junction kept 6 bases outside the gene matches. Germline-derived CDR1 and CDR2 are MDHEN and SYDVKM. This CDR3 spans 14 amino acids.

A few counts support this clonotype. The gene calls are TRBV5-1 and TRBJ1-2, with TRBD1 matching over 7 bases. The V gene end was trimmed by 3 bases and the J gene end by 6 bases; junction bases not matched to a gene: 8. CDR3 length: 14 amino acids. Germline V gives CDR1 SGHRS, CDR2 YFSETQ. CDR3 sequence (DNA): TGCGCCAGCAGCTCCGACAGGGCCATCGATGGCTACACCTTC. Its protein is CASSSDRAIDGYTF.

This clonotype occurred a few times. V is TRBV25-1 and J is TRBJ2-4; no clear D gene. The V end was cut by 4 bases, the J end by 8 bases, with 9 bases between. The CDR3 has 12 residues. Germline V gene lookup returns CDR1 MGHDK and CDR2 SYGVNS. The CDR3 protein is CASSGGTDIQYF. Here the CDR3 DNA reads TGTGCCAGCAGTGGGGGTACAGACATTCAGTACTTC.

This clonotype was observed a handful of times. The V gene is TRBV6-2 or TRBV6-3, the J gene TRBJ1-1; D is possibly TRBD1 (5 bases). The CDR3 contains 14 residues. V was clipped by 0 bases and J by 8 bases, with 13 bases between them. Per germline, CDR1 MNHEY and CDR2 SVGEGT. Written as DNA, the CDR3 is TGTGCCAGCAGTTACTCGAGCCAGGGCCGGGAAGCTTTCTTT. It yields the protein CASSYSSQGREAFF.

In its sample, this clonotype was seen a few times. The CDR3 protein is CASSFTGTSVYNEQFF. The DNA for the CDR3 is TGCGCCAGCAGCTTTACCGGGACTAGCGTCTACAATGAGCAGTTCTTC. The chain links TRBV5-1 to TRBJ2-1; TRBD2 matches 10 bases. CDR3 length: 16 amino acids. Germline CDR1 and CDR2: SGHRS and YFSETQ. V lost 2 bases and J lost 3; bases outside the gene matches: 5.

In DNA, the CDR3 is TGTGCCAGCAGTTCCCCACTAGCGTTGTCCGTGGAGACCCAGTACTTC. Its translation: CASSSPLALSVETQYF. The V and J genes are TRBV6-2 or TRBV6-3 and TRBJ2-5, with 7 bases that match TRBD2. Germline CDR1 and CDR2: MNHEY and SVGEGT. V shed 4 bases and J 5 bases; nucleotides not matched to a gene: 13. This CDR3 has 16 amino acids.

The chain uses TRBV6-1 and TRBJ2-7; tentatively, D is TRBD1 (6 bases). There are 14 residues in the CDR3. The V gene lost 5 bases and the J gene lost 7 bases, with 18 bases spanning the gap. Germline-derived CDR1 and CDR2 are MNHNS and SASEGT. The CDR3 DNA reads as TGTGCCAGCAGTACGGGACACCCCGAGGGAGAGCAGTACTTC. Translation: CASSTGHPEGEQYF.